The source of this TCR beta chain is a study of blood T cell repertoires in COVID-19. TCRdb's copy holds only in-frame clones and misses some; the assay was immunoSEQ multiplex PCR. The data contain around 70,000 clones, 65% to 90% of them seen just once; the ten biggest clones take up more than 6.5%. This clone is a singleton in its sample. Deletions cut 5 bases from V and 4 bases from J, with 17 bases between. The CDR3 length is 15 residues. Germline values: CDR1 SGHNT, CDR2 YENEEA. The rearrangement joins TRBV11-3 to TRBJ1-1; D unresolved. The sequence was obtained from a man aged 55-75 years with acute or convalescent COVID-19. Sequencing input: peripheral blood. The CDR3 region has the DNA TGTGCCAGCAGCCCTAGATCGGCTGCGGGCACTGAAGCTTTCTTT. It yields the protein CASSPRSAAGTEAFF.